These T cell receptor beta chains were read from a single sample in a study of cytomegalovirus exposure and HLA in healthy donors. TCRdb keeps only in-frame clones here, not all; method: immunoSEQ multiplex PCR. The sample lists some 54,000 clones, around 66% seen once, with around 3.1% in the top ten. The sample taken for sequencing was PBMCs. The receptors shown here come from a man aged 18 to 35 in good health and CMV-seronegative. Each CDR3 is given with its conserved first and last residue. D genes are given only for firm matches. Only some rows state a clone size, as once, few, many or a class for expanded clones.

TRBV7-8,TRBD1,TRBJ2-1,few,TGTGCCAGCAGCTCCGGACAGGGATACGATGAGCAGTTCTTC,CASSSGQGYDEQFF
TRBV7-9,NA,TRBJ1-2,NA,TGTGCCAGCAGCCCCCCAGGGTTAGATGGCTACACCTTC,CASSPPGLDGYTF
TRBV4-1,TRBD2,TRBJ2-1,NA,TGCGCCAGCAGCCAGCACCTAGCGGGAGGGCCAGTGGAGCAGTTCTTC,CASSQHLAGGPVEQFF
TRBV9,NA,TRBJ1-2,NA,TGTGCCAGCAGCGTAGCTAAGACTCTTCTCTATGGCTACACCTTC,CASSVAKTLLYGYTF
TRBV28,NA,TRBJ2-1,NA,TGTGCCAGCAGTTCGGTACCCGATGAGCAGTTCTTC,CASSSVPDEQFF
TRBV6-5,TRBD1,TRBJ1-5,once,TGTGCCAGCAGTCGACAGGGGAATCATCAGCCCCAGCATTTT,CASSRQGNHQPQHF
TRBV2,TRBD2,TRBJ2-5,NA,TGTGCCAGCAGTGAAACTAGCGGGAGGATCGCTGAGACCCAGTACTTC,CASSETSGRIAETQYF
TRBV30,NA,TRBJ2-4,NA,TGTGCCTGGAGCGGACAAACCATAAACATTCAGTACTTC,CAWSGQTINIQYF
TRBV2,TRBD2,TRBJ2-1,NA,TGTGCCAGCAGCCGCCTAGCGGGTCGCTCCTACAATGAGCAGTTCTTC,CASSRLAGRSYNEQFF
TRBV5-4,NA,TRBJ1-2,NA,TGTGCCAGCAGCGGGAAGGGGCAAAACTATGGCTACACCTTC,CASSGKGQNYGYTF
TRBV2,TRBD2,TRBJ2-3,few,TGTGCCAGCCAGAGGGCTAGCGGGAGTAATACGCAGTATTTT,CASQRASGSNTQYF
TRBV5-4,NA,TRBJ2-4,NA,TGTGCCAGCAGCTTATATCAGGTAACACTGGGAAACATTCAGTACTTC,CASSLYQVTLGNIQYF
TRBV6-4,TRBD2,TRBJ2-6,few,TGTGCCAGCAGTCTGACTAGCGGCTCTGGGGCCAACGTCCTGACTTTC,CASSLTSGSGANVLTF
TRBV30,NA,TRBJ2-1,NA,TGTGCCTGGATTCCGGGCTCCTACAATGAGCAGTTCTTC,CAWIPGSYNEQFF
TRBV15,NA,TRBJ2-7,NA,TGTGCCACCAGCTCCATGCGGGGAGGAAACGCCGAGCAGTACTTC,CATSSMRGGNAEQYF
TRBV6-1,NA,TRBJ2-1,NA,TGTGCCAGCAGGCCGGAGGTCGATGAGCAGTTCTTC,CASRPEVDEQFF
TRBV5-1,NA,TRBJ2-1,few,TGCGCCAGCTTCGAGAACCCGGGGTGGGGTGAGCAGTTCTTC,CASFENPGWGEQFF
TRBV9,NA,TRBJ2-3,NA,TGTGCCAGCAGCGTTGACGCAGGGGATACGCAGTATTTT,CASSVDAGDTQYF
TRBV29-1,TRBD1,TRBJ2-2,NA,TGCAGCGCCGAGGGACAGGGGAAGGCCGGGGAGCTGTTTTTT,CSAEGQGKAGELFF
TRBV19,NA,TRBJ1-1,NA,TGTGCCAGTAGTATGTACAGCCTGAACACTGAAGCTTTCTTT,CASSMYSLNTEAFF
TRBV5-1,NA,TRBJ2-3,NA,TGCGCCAGCAGCTCACTAACGGTTGATACGCAGTATTTT,CASSSLTVDTQYF
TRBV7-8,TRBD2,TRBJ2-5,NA,TGTGCCAGCAGCGCTGGACTAGCGGGAGTTCGCGAGACCCAGTACTTC,CASSAGLAGVRETQYF
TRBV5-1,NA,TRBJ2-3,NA,TGCGCCAGCAGCTTGGCCGACAGGACCCCCAGCACAGATACGCAGTATTTT,CASSLADRTPSTDTQYF
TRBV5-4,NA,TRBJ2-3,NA,TGTGCCAGCCACGGGGGTGGCACAGATACGCAGTATTTT,CASHGGGTDTQYF
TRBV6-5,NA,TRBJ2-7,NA,TGTGCCAGCAGTCAGGCAGGGAGGTCCTACGAGCAGTACTTC,CASSQAGRSYEQYF
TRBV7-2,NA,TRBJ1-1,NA,TGTGCCAGCAGCTTAAACGGGGGGCATGCTTTCTTT,CASSLNGGHAFF
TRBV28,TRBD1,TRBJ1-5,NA,TGTGCCAGCAGTTCCGTGGCCGGGACAGGGCAAGAGCCCCAGCATTTT,CASSSVAGTGQEPQHF
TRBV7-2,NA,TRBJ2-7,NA,TGTGCCAGCAGCTATACCGGCAGGGGCTACGAGCAGTACTTC,CASSYTGRGYEQYF
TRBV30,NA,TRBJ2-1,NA,TGTGCCGGAACAGCGGGCCCGAACTACAATGAGCAGTTCTTC,CAGTAGPNYNEQFF
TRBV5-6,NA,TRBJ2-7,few,TGTGCCAGCAGCACTAGGAGCTCCTACGAGCAGTACTTC,CASSTRSSYEQYF
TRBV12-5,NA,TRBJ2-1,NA,TGTGCTAGTGGTTACACTGCCGGGGGCTACAATGAGCAGTTCTTC,CASGYTAGGYNEQFF
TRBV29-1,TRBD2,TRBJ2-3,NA,TGCAGCGTCTTAGCGGGACACGCCACGGATACGCAGTATTTT,CSVLAGHATDTQYF